These T cell receptor beta chains were read from a single sample in a study of cytomegalovirus exposure and HLA in healthy donors. Assay: immunoSEQ multiplex PCR; the TCRdb copy retains only in-frame clones and omits some. The sample has some 140,000 clones; about four fifths are singletons. Material for sequencing was PBMCs. These receptors were obtained from a woman in her 30s in good health and CMV-seronegative. CDR3s include the opening cysteine and the closing phenylalanine or tryptophan. The D gene is left open where the match is weak.

TRBV9	TRBJ1-1	.	CASSVGGMMNTEAFF	TGTGCCAGCAGCGTAGGTGGCATGATGAACACTGAAGCTTTCTTT
TRBV5-1	TRBJ2-3	TRBD2	CASSLSSAGGADTQYF	TGCGCCAGCAGCCTATCCTCAGCGGGGGGGGCAGATACGCAGTATTTT
TRBV12-5	TRBJ2-5	.	CASGFVPGIEEETQYF	TGTGCTAGTGGTTTTGTTCCGGGGATTGAGGAAGAGACCCAGTACTTC
TRBV2	TRBJ2-1	.	CASSESRGFWNEQFF	TGTGCCAGCAGTGAATCGAGGGGGTTTTGGAATGAGCAGTTCTTC
TRBV9	TRBJ2-5	.	CASSLRGETQYF	TGTGCCAGCAGCCTCAGAGGGGAGACCCAGTACTTC
TRBV5-8	TRBJ1-4	TRBD1	CASSLGTGVGEKLFF	TGTGCCAGCAGCTTGGGTACAGGGGTGGGTGAAAAACTGTTTTTT
TRBV11-2	TRBJ2-5	.	CASSLDRRSIGETQYF	TGTGCCAGCAGCTTAGATCGCCGGTCAATCGGAGAGACCCAGTACTTC
TRBV29-1	TRBJ2-5	.	CSSVGQYAQETQYF	TGCAGCTCCGTTGGACAGTATGCCCAAGAGACCCAGTACTTC
TRBV7-2	TRBJ2-1	TRBD2	CASSSRGGGELEQFF	TGTGCCAGCAGCTCGCGGGGCGGGGGAGAGTTGGAGCAGTTCTTC
TRBV19	TRBJ1-2	.	CASSPTGGGMDGYTF	TGTGCCAGTAGTCCGACCGGGGGGGGCATGGATGGCTACACCTTC
TRBV4-2	TRBJ1-4	TRBD1	CASSPDLQGAANEKLFF	TGTGCCAGCAGCCCCGACCTCCAGGGGGCGGCTAATGAAAAACTGTTTTTT
TRBV9	TRBJ2-3	.	CASSVEDSTDTQYF	TGTGCCAGCAGCGTAGAGGACTCCACAGATACGCAGTATTTT